Each of the 16 T cell receptor beta chains below was sequenced from the same sample in a study of blood T cell repertoires in COVID-19. Libraries were prepared by immunoSEQ multiplex PCR; TCRdb keeps only in-frame clonotypes and omits some of them. The sample lists about 150,000 clones; 80% to 90% were seen once. Sequenced input: PBMCs or T cells enriched from blood (not recorded which). All receptors come from a man aged 45-65 years who had recovered from COVID-19.

This chain links TRBV5-1 with TRBJ1-2, with 9 bases lining up with TRBD1. The germline V gene encodes CDR1 SGHRS and CDR2 YFSETQ. The length of the CDR3 is 15 residues. V shed 0 bases, J shed 5 bases, and the junction held 5 bases outside the gene matches. The CDR3: CASSLDGTGPYGYTF. CDR3 bases: TGCGCCAGCAGCTTGGATGGGACAGGGCCTTATGGCTACACCTTC.

This clone was seen at least ten times. The chain links TRBV7-2 to TRBJ2-1; TRBD2 agrees at 8 bases. The CDR3 contains 17 residues. Trimming at V came to 2 bases and at J to 7 bases, leaving 13 bases not matched to a gene. Germline CDR1 SGHTA, CDR2 FQGNSA. CDR3: CASSLRVGLAWVNEQFF. CDR3 nucleotides: TGTGCCAGCAGCTTAAGAGTCGGACTAGCTTGGGTTAATGAGCAGTTCTTC.

V is TRBV7-8 and J is TRBJ1-1, with 9 bases that match TRBD1. V lost 4 bases, J lost 0 bases, and 3 bases stayed unmatched. In germline, CDR1 is SGHVS, CDR2 FQNEAQ. The CDR3 runs to 15 residues. The CDR3 DNA is TGTGCCAGCAGCTCGGGACAGGGCTTGAACACTGAAGCTTTCTTT. The encoded protein is CASSSGQGLNTEAFF.

The rearrangement links TRBV19 to TRBJ1-1; D may be TRBD1 (5 bases). Trimming left V 3 bases short and J 5 bases short, with 13 bases between. The germline V gene has CDR1 LNHDA and CDR2 SQIVND (reference sequence). The CDR3 loop spans 14 amino acids. The CDR3: CASSIDSHGTEAFF. CDR3 coding DNA: TGTGCCAGTAGTATTGACAGCCACGGGACTGAAGCTTTCTTT.

The chain joins TRBV6-5 to TRBJ2-3, with 7 nucleotides matching TRBD2. CDR1 MNHEY and CDR2 SVGAGI come from the germline V gene. V shed 10 bases, J shed 8 bases, and the junction held 12 bases outside the gene matches. The CDR3 has 13 residues. The CDR3 loop reads CATTGRGSSTQYF. The DNA for the CDR3 is TGTGCCACTACGGGGCGGGGGAGTAGTACGCAGTATTTT.

The CDR3 DNA follows: TGTGCCAGCAGCTTAGGGGGAGGAAACACCGGGGAGCTGTTTTTT. It encodes CASSLGGGNTGELFF. The V call is TRBV7-9, the J call TRBJ2-2; D might be TRBD2 (6 bases). Looked up from germline, CDR1 is SEHNR and CDR2 is FQNEAQ (reference sequence). V was pared by 1 base and J by 2 bases, with 8 bases between. The CDR3 covers 15 residues.

The chain employs TRBV3-1 (or the pseudogene TRBV3-2) and TRBJ1-1; D possibly corresponds to TRBD1 (5 bases). The V gene lost 4 bases and the J gene lost 1 base, with 10 bases spanning the gap. CDR1 and CDR2 (germline): LGHDT, YNNKEL (reference sequence). The CDR3 is made up of 14 amino acids. In DNA form, the CDR3 reads TGTGCCAGCAGCCGATTGGGGGGGAACACTGAAGCTTTCTTT. This codes for CASSRLGGNTEAFF.

The V and J genes are TRBV11-1 and TRBJ1-2, with D possibly being TRBD1 (5 bases). CDR3 length: 12 residues. The ends were cut back, 4 bases at V and 6 bases at J, with 9 bases in the middle. From germline, CDR1 is SGHAT and CDR2 FQDESV (reference sequence). CDR3 in amino acids: CASSSGHDGYTF. Written as DNA, the CDR3 is TGTGCCAGCAGCTCCGGACATGATGGCTACACCTTC.

The gene calls are TRBV2 and TRBJ1-5; D is uncertain. The CDR3 runs to 13 residues. V lost 1 base to trimming and J lost 6 bases, with 7 bases between them. Germline CDR1 is SNHLY and CDR2 is FYNNEI. CDR3 DNA: TGTGCCAGCAGTGAAGGGAGGGTTCAGCCCCAGCATTTT. This translates into CASSEGRVQPQHF.

The chain links TRBV21-1 to TRBJ1-2; the tabulated D call, TRBD1, remains unverified against the DNA. TRBV21-1 is assigned pseudogene status. The CDR3 consists of 18 residues. The CDR3 region is CASSQKRDRVRANYGYTF. The CDR3 DNA is TGTGCCAGCAGCCAAAAGCGGGACAGGGTACGAGCTAACTATGGCTACACCTTC.

In this sample, this clone turned up a few times. The chain is built from TRBV5-4 and TRBJ2-1, with TRBD1 as a possible D gene (6 bases). The CDR3 runs 13 residues. Germline values: CDR1 SGHNT, CDR2 YYREEE (reference sequence). Trimming removed 2 bases at V and 5 bases at J, with 8 bases between. The CDR3 region has the DNA TGTGCCAGCAGCTTAGACAGGAACAATGAGCAGTTCTTC. Translation: CASSLDRNNEQFF.

The chain recombines TRBV11-2 with TRBJ2-5; 10 nucleotides align to TRBD1. CDR1 and CDR2 (germline): SGHAT, FQNNGV. The CDR3 spans 14 residues. J was trimmed by 9 bases and V by 0 bases; bases with no gene match: 4. CDR3 in amino acids: CASSLDPGTGAQYF. The CDR3 DNA sequence: TGTGCCAGCAGCTTAGACCCCGGGACAGGGGCCCAGTACTTC.

On this clone itself: Distinct nucleotide sequences in the sample also encode this CDR3. The CDR3 DNA reads TGCAGCGTTGAAACAGGGGGCCGCTACGAGCAGTACTTC. This codes for CSVETGGRYEQYF. This chain links TRBV29-1 with TRBJ2-7; 9 nucleotides align to TRBD1. The germline gives CDR1 SQVTM, CDR2 ANQGSEA. V gave up 2 bases and J gave up 3 bases; unmatched junction bases: 2. This CDR3 has 13 residues.

This clone was detected only once. The J gene is TRBJ1-2, the V gene TRBV29-1, with a tentative D call TRBD1 (6 bases). The CDR3 runs 13 residues. V was pared by 5 bases and J by 8 bases, with 18 bases between. The germline gives CDR1 SQVTM, CDR2 ANQGSEA. In nucleotides, the CDR3 is TGCAGCGTTACCCTACTAAGACAGGAAGGCTACACCTTC. This codes for CSVTLLRQEGYTF. Full variable domain (remainder filled in from reference TRBV29-1 and TRBJ1-2): SAVISQKPSRDICQRGTSLTIQCQVDSQVTMMFWYRQQPGQSLTLIATANQGSEATYESGFVIDKFPISRPNLTFSTLTVSNMSPEDSSIYLCSVTLLRQEGYTFGSGTRLTVV.

The gene calls are TRBV11-2 and TRBJ2-5; TRBD1 matches at 10 bases. Germline CDR1 and CDR2: SGHAT and FQNNGV. V was clipped by 4 bases and J by 2 bases; unmatched bases: 4. The CDR3 is 15 residues long. The CDR3, as DNA: TGTGCCAGCAGCTCCCGGGACAGGGGTCAAGAGACCCAGTACTTC. This translates into CASSSRDRGQETQYF.

The chain couples TRBV27 to TRBJ2-5; tentative D call: TRBD1 (6 bases). The V end was cut by 5 bases, the J end by 4 bases, with 8 bases between. The CDR3 spans 12 residues. Germline loops: CDR1 MNHEY, CDR2 SMNVEV (reference sequence). CDR3 bases: TGTGCCAGCAGTGGGGGCCGAGAGACCCAGTACTTC. Translation gives CASSGGRETQYF.